This TCR beta chain was sequenced during a study of T-cell memory formation after mild COVID-19. Study overall: TCR clusters largely stayed donor specific.

This clonotype was recorded many times. Its matching antigen is unknown. Germline values: CDR1 SGHVS, CDR2 FQNEAQ. This CDR3 has 15 amino acids. The ends were cut back, 1 base at V and 2 bases at J, with 9 bases in the middle. Each CDR3 protein is one row after TCRdb ran MiXCR on the 5' RACE reads. The sample shows about 200,000 distinct CDR3 sequences, just over 9.5% of them seen only once. Study results and limitations: Clones shrinking between day 15 and 85 showed a balanced CD4/CD8 split, and those that grew later tilted toward CD4+. Second-wave clones reaching peak frequency on day 37 lacked confirmed SARS-CoV-2 specificity.

Sequencing was done on a sample of PBMCs or a T cell subset sorted from them (not recorded which). The rearrangement joins TRBV7-8 to TRBJ2-4; D gene unclear. This clonotype originated in a man younger than 30 who had mild COVID-19 (a few samples of this study predate the infection). Cell type and time point are not known. The CDR3 sequence: CASSLDEVSKNIQYF. The CDR3 coding sequence is TGTGCCAGCAGCTTAGATGAAGTCTCCAAAAACATTCAGTACTTC.